These 21 T cell receptor beta chains were sequenced from one sample in a study of blood T cell repertoires in COVID-19. Generated by immunoSEQ multiplex PCR, the TCRdb table keeps only in-frame clones and is missing some. The sample contains more than 90,000 clones, around four fifths of which appear only once. The sample comprised peripheral blood. The receptors were sampled from a man in his 70s with acute or convalescent COVID-19.

A single count supports this clone. V is TRBV24-1 and J is TRBJ2-5, with a possible D match to TRBD2 (6 bases). With 5 bases removed from V and 5 bases from J, the gap between germline ends came to 11 bases. Germline V gene lookup returns CDR1 KGHDR and CDR2 SFDVKD. CDR3 length: 13 amino acids. Here the CDR3 reads CATSVHGGETQYF. The CDR3 DNA sequence: TGTGCCACCAGTGTTCATGGAGGGGAGACCCAGTACTTC.

V and J are TRBV28 and TRBJ2-7; D possibly corresponds to TRBD1 (5 bases). CDR1 and CDR2 from the germline V gene are MDHEN and SYDVKM. The CDR3 loop spans 15 amino acids. Trimming cost V 7 bases and J 2 bases, with 18 bases left between them. Here the CDR3 DNA reads TGTGCCAGCAACCCCGTGGGGCGAAAGACCTACGAGCAGTACTTC. Protein sequence: CASNPVGRKTYEQYF.

V is TRBV5-6 and J is TRBJ2-7; D possibly corresponds to TRBD2 (6 bases). This CDR3 has 14 amino acids. V was trimmed by 4 bases and J by 0 bases, leaving 11 bases between them. Germline CDR1 and CDR2: SGHDT and YYEEEE. DNA of the CDR3: TGTGCCAGCAGCCGAGTGGGGGGCTCCTACGAGCAGTACTTC. This codes for CASSRVGGSYEQYF.

The chain carries TRBV6-6 and TRBJ2-1; D might be TRBD2 (6 bases). The V end was cut by 5 bases, the J end by 8 bases, with 22 bases between. The germline CDR1 and CDR2 sequences are MNHNY and SVGAGI (reference sequence). This CDR3 contains 16 residues. As DNA, the CDR3 is TGTGCCAGCAGTCGACGCGGGGCATCCTCTGGGGATGAGCAGTTCTTC. It yields the protein CASSRRGASSGDEQFF.

The rearrangement uses TRBV18 and TRBJ1-1; 11 bases map to TRBD1. This CDR3 has 16 amino acids. Trimming cost V 6 bases and J 1 base; bases outside gene matches: 7. Germline loops: CDR1 KGHSH, CDR2 LQKENI. Here the CDR3 reads CASSWTGTGGNTEAFF. The CDR3 region has the DNA TGTGCCAGCTCCTGGACCGGGACAGGGGGGAACACTGAAGCTTTCTTT.

This chain uses TRBV10-3 with TRBJ1-1; tentatively, D is TRBD1 (5 bases). Trimming stripped 2 bases from V and 1 base from J, with 8 bases between. Germline V gives CDR1 ENHRY, CDR2 SYGVKD. This CDR3 has 14 amino acids. CDR3 loop: CAISEPGGNTEAFF. The CDR3 DNA is TGTGCCATCAGTGAGCCCGGGGGGAACACTGAAGCTTTCTTT.

This chain joins TRBV11-1 and TRBJ1-2; 7 bases are shared with TRBD1. Losses at the gene ends were 5 bases for V and 6 bases for J; bases not matched to a gene: 6. The CDR3 has 13 residues. Germline V gene lookup returns CDR1 SGHAT and CDR2 FQDESV (reference sequence). CDR3 amino acids: CASSQGQEDGYTF. The CDR3, as DNA: TGTGCCAGCAGCCAAGGACAGGAGGATGGCTACACCTTC.

The V and J genes are TRBV5-1 and TRBJ2-3; 8 positions match TRBD1. The CDR3 has 14 amino acids. Germline CDR1 SGHRS, CDR2 YFSETQ. Losses at the gene ends were 3 bases for V and 2 bases for J; bases not matched to a gene: 2. The CDR3 DNA sequence: TGCGCCAGCAGCTGGGGACAGGACACAGATACGCAGTATTTT. Translated: CASSWGQDTDTQYF. Full variable domain (rest looked up from reference TRBV5-1 and TRBJ2-3): KAGVTQTPRYLIKTRGQQVTLSCSPISGHRSVSWYQQTPGQGLQFLFEYFSETQRNKGNFPGRFSGRQFSNSRSEMNVSTLELGDSALYLCASSWGQDTDTQYFGPGTRLTVL.

This clone was seen only a few times. The chain has TRBV5-8 and TRBJ1-4; TRBD1 is a possible D gene (5 bases). The CDR3 is made up of 15 amino acids. The V end was cut by 7 bases, the J end by 2 bases, with 15 bases between. Per germline, CDR1 SGHTS and CDR2 YDEGEE. The CDR3 coding sequence is TGTGCCAGCGGCCTACCGGGACTGACTAATGAAAAACTGTTTTTT. Translation gives CASGLPGLTNEKLFF.

The rearrangement uses TRBV3-1 (or the pseudogene TRBV3-2) and TRBJ2-3; 12 bases map to TRBD2. Per the germline V gene, CDR1 is LGHDT and CDR2 is YNNKEL (reference sequence). The J segment lost 4 bases and the V segment lost 2 bases, leaving 4 bases of the junction unmatched. The CDR3 is 16 residues long. This CDR3 reads CASSQLLAGGSDTQYF. CDR3 in DNA: TGTGCCAGCAGCCAACTACTAGCGGGAGGTTCAGATACGCAGTATTTT.

V usage is TRBV10-1 and J usage is TRBJ2-4; weak D call: TRBD1 (5 bases). This CDR3 comprises 13 residues. Trimming pared 4 bases from V and 4 bases from J, leaving 8 bases between. Germline CDR1 and CDR2: WNHNN and SYGVQD (reference sequence). The CDR3 loop is CASSVSGKNIQYF. CDR3 sequence (DNA): TGCGCCAGCAGTGTCTCAGGGAAAAACATTCAGTACTTC.

The chain recombines TRBV28 with TRBJ2-6; weak D call: TRBD2 (5 bases). Trimming removed 6 bases at V and 0 bases at J, with 12 bases between. The CDR3 runs to 16 residues. Per the germline V gene, CDR1 is MDHEN and CDR2 is SYDVKM. CDR3 DNA sequence: TGTGCCAGCAGCCTATTACGGGGCTCTGGGGCCAACGTCCTGACTTTC. Protein: CASSLLRGSGANVLTF.

The chain's CDR3 is CASSLGQTTDTEAFF. The CDR3, as DNA: TGTGCCAGCAGCCTTGGACAGACGACCGACACTGAAGCTTTCTTT. J is TRBJ1-1 and V is TRBV11-1, with D maybe TRBD1 (6 bases). CDR1 SGHAT and CDR2 FQDESV come from the germline V gene (reference sequence). The ends were cut back, 5 bases at V and 3 bases at J, with 16 bases in the middle. This CDR3 is 15 amino acids long.

This clone was counted a single time. The V call is TRBV28, the J call TRBJ1-2; 10 nucleotides line up with TRBD1. Germline V lookup: CDR1 MDHEN, CDR2 SYDVKM. V dropped 3 bases and J dropped 7; count of bases not matched to a gene: 8. This CDR3 spans 15 amino acids. The DNA of the CDR3 is TGTGCCAGCAGTTTGGAGTTTGGGACAGGGGCTGGCTACACCTTC. This codes for CASSLEFGTGAGYTF.

The chain joins TRBV5-1 to TRBJ2-3; TRBD2 matches at 9 bases. With 0 bases clipped from V and 2 bases from J, the junction kept 10 bases outside the gene matches. CDR1 SGHRS and CDR2 YFSETQ come from the germline V gene. The CDR3 totals 18 residues. In DNA, the CDR3 is TGCGCCAGCAGCTTGGGGTTGCGGGCGGGAGGGCCCACAGATACGCAGTATTTT. It specifies CASSLGLRAGGPTDTQYF.

This clone was found once. The V call is TRBV7-3, the J call TRBJ2-5; 8 nucleotides align to TRBD2. CDR3 size: 13 residues. The trim removed 4 bases at V and 4 bases at J, leaving 2 bases unmatched. Germline lookup yields CDR1 SGHTA and CDR2 FQGTGA. This CDR3 is CASSYSGRETQYF. The CDR3 DNA sequence: TGTGCCAGCAGCTACAGCGGGAGAGAGACCCAGTACTTC.

The chain links TRBV24-1 to TRBJ2-2; TRBD2 is a possible D gene (6 bases). The CDR3 sequence is 15 residues long. From germline, CDR1 is KGHDR and CDR2 SFDVKD. Trimming shortened V by 9 bases and J by 1 base, and 14 bases separated the two germline ends. Here the CDR3 reads CATQAGTRNTGELFF. CDR3 coding DNA: TGTGCCACCCAGGCGGGGACTCGGAACACCGGGGAGCTGTTTTTT.

The CDR3 DNA sequence: TGTGCCAGCAGCACGGACAGGGAGTGGAGCTATGGCTACACCTTC. This translates into CASSTDREWSYGYTF. This rearrangement joins TRBV27 to TRBJ1-2, with 8 positions matching TRBD1. Germline CDR1 reads MNHEY; CDR2 reads SMNVEV (reference sequence). CDR3 length: 15 residues. Trimming cost V 6 bases and J 4 bases; bases outside gene matches: 10.

The chain recombines TRBV7-3 with TRBJ2-6, with D possibly TRBD1 on 5 matching bases. The CDR3 is 16 amino acids. Germline V gene sequence: CDR1 SGHTA, CDR2 FQGTGA. V was clipped by 4 bases and J by 2 bases, with 12 bases between them. The DNA of the CDR3 is TGTGCCAGCAGCTCCCCTTGGACACCTGGGGCCAACGTCCTGACTTTC. The encoded protein is CASSSPWTPGANVLTF.

The rearrangement joins TRBV10-3 to TRBJ2-5; the match to TRBD2 covers 14 bases. V trimming: 2 bases; J trimming: 2 bases; junction bases outside the gene matches: 13. The germline V gene encodes CDR1 ENHRY and CDR2 SYGVKD. The CDR3 totals 20 residues. The CDR3 DNA is TGTGCCATCAGTGAGCCGGGAGGCGTGACTAGCGGGAGGGCTCAAGAGACCCAGTACTTC. This gives the protein CAISEPGGVTSGRAQETQYF.

The V and J genes are TRBV27 and TRBJ2-7; D ambiguous. There are 11 residues in the CDR3. V was trimmed by 4 bases and J by 3 bases, leaving 4 bases between them. The V gene's germline CDR1 is MNHEY and CDR2 SMNVEV (reference sequence). The CDR3 region is CASSSNYEQYF. CDR3 nucleotides: TGTGCCAGCAGTTCCAACTACGAGCAGTACTTC.